The 11 T cell receptor beta chains presented below share a single source sample, sequenced in a study of T-cell memory formation after mild COVID-19. TCRdb ran MiXCR on the 5' RACE reads and lists one entry per CDR3 protein. The table shows more than 350,000 distinct CDR3 sequences, with roughly 21% occurring only once. Sequences were obtained from PBMCs or a T cell subset sorted from them (not recorded which). The receptor source for this set is an adult woman who had mild COVID-19 (a few samples of this study predate the infection). Cell type and time point are not known.

The rearrangement joins TRBV18 to TRBJ1-4, with 9 bases identical to TRBD1. This CDR3 is built from 14 residues. Germline loops: CDR1 KGHSH, CDR2 LQKENI. The J segment lost 10 bases and the V segment lost 5 bases, leaving 8 bases of the junction unmatched. Here the CDR3 reads CASSADRGFGKLFF. CDR3 in DNA: TGTGCCAGCTCAGCCGACAGGGGGTTTGGAAAACTGTTTTTT.

This sequence joins TRBV24-1 and TRBJ2-1; the D is unclear. The germline gives CDR1 KGHDR, CDR2 SFDVKD. The CDR3 is 13 residues long. The V and J ends lost 1 base and 7 bases respectively, with 7 bases between them. CDR3 residues: CATSDFGENEQFF. In DNA, the CDR3 is TGTGCCACCAGTGATTTCGGAGAGAATGAGCAGTTCTTC.

A few counts support this clonotype. This sequence joins TRBV5-1 and TRBJ2-2; the match to TRBD1 covers 8 bases. V shed 4 bases and J 5 bases; nucleotides not matched to a gene: 4. Germline loops: CDR1 SGHRS, CDR2 YFSETQ. The CDR3 length is 14 residues. This CDR3 reads CASSTGQATGELFF. CDR3 DNA: TGCGCCAGCAGCACGGGACAGGCTACCGGGGAGCTGTTTTTT.

The chain recombines TRBV12-3 or TRBV12-4 with TRBJ2-7; TRBD1 matches at 8 bases. The CDR3 is made up of 15 amino acids. V lost 2 bases to trimming and J lost 3 bases; unmatched junction nucleotides: 6. The CDR3 DNA reads TGTGCCAGCAGTTTACCCCCTGGACAGGGCTACGAGCAGTACTTC. Its translation is CASSLPPGQGYEQYF.

This chain links TRBV11-2 with TRBJ1-1; D gene unclear. Trimming took 4 bases from V and 6 from J, leaving 12 bases between them. The CDR3 consists of 13 residues. Germline V lookup: CDR1 SGHAT, CDR2 FQNNGV. The CDR3 loop reads CASSYSGGAEAFF. The CDR3 DNA is TGTGCCAGCAGCTATTCAGGCGGGGCTGAAGCTTTCTTT. Based on the CDR3 plus reference TRBV11-2 and TRBJ1-1, the full variable domain is EAGVAQSPRYKIIEKRQSVAFWCNPISGHATLYWYQQILGQGPKLLIQFQNNGVVDDSQLPKDRFSAERLKGVDSTLKIQPAKLEDSAVYLCASSYSGGAEAFFGQGTRLTVV.

This clonotype was counted a few times. The rearrangement links TRBV12-3 or TRBV12-4 to TRBJ2-2; the D gene is possibly TRBD2 (6 bases). V lost 2 bases and J lost 7, with 11 bases in between. This CDR3 has 14 residues. The CDR3 here is CASSLSGGGGELFF. CDR3 coding DNA: TGTGCCAGCAGTTTATCTGGGGGAGGCGGGGAGCTGTTTTTT.

This clonotype was recorded a few times. The chain has TRBV12-3 or TRBV12-4 and TRBJ2-5, with 7 bases fitting TRBD1. The CDR3 has 15 residues. V dropped 7 bases and J dropped 2; count of bases not matched to a gene: 10. CDR3 loop: CASTMSGQPQETQYF. CDR3 nucleotides: TGTGCCAGCACCATGTCGGGACAGCCACAAGAGACCCAGTACTTC.

V and J are TRBV10-3 and TRBJ2-1; no firm D call. The CDR3 totals 14 residues. Per germline, CDR1 ENHRY and CDR2 SYGVKD. The V and J ends lost 3 bases and 5 bases respectively, with 11 bases between them. CDR3 in amino acids: CAISEKYLDNEQFF. The CDR3 DNA reads as TGTGCCATCAGTGAAAAGTACCTGGACAATGAGCAGTTCTTC.

CDR3 bases: TGTGCCAGCAGTTGGAGGGAACTTCCGCCGAACTATGGCTACACCTTC. This gives the protein CASSWRELPPNYGYTF. This chain links TRBV27 with TRBJ1-2; D uncertain. V lost 4 bases and J 2 bases, leaving 17 bases between the germline ends. CDR3 length: 16 amino acids. Germline CDR1 reads MNHEY; CDR2 reads SMNVEV (reference sequence).

The genes are TRBV27 and TRBJ2-7; possible D gene TRBD2, 5 bases. Germline V gene sequence: CDR1 MNHEY, CDR2 SMNVEV (reference sequence). Trimming took 5 bases from V and 2 from J, leaving 19 bases between them. There are 16 residues in the CDR3. Here the CDR3 reads CASSPRGLYGTYEQYF. The CDR3 DNA follows: TGTGCCAGCAGTCCGCGAGGACTGTATGGGACCTACGAGCAGTACTTC.

This chain joins TRBV12-3 or TRBV12-4 and TRBJ2-1, with D tentatively TRBD2 (6 bases). V gave up 4 bases and J gave up 3 bases, with 19 bases separating them. The CDR3 spans 17 residues. The CDR3 protein is CASSWGWDFRGYNEQFF. Written as DNA, the CDR3 is TGTGCCAGCAGTTGGGGCTGGGACTTCCGGGGCTACAATGAGCAGTTCTTC.